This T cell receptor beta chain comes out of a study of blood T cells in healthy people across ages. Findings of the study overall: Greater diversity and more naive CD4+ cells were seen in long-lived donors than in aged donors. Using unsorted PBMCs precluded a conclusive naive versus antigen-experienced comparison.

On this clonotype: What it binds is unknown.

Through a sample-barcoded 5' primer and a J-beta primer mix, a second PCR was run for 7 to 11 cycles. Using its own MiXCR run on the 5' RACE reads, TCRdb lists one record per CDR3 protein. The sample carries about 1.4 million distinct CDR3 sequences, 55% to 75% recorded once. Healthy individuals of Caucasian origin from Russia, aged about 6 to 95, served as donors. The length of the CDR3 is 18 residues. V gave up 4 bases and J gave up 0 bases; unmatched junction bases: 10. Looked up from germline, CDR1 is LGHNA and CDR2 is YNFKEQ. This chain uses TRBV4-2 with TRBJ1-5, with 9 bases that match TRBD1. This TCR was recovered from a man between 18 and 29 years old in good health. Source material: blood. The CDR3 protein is CASSPSAGTGYSNQPQHF. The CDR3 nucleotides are TGTGCCAGCAGCCCGTCCGCGGGGACAGGGTATAGCAATCAGCCCCAGCATTTT.